The T cell receptor beta chain described here comes from a study of cytomegalovirus exposure and HLA in healthy donors. Points from the study as a whole: As confirmed in vitro, three CMV-associated chains were specific for CMV antigens. Rare TCR sequences predominated, though certain public TCRs were found in many donors.

In germline, CDR1 is SNHLY, CDR2 FYNNEI. V shed 4 bases, J shed 6 bases, and the junction held 6 bases outside the gene matches. This CDR3 spans 15 amino acids. As regards this clone: The antigen is unknown.

Assay used: immunoSEQ multiplex PCR; TCRdb lists only in-frame clones, some missing. Altogether approximately 270,000 clones are present, over 75% being singletons, with the ten largest covering approximately 12%. The material sequenced was PBMCs. This sequence was found in a man aged 18 to 29 in good health and CMV-seropositive. The rearrangement uses TRBV2 and TRBJ2-2; TRBD2 aligns across 9 bases. CDR3 DNA: TGTGCCAGCAGTGTTAGCGGGAGCTTTGCCGGGGAGCTGTTTTTT. It specifies CASSVSGSFAGELFF.